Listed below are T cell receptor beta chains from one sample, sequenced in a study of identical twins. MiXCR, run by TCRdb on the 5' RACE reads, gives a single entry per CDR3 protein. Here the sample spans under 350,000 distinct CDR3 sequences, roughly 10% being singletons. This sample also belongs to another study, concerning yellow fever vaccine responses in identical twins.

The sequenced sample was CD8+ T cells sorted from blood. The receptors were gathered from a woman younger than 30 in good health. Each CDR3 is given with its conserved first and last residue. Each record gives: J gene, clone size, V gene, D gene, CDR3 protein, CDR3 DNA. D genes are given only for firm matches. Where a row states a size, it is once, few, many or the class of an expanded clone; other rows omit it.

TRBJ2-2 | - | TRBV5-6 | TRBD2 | CASSLSTSGGTGELFF | TGTGCCAGCAGCTTGAGTACTAGCGGGGGGACCGGGGAGCTGTTTTTT
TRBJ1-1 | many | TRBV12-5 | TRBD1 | CASGPGTGLTEAFF | TGTGCTAGTGGTCCAGGGACAGGGTTGACTGAAGCTTTCTTT
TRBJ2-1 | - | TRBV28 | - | CASSLSFGSSYNEQFF | TGTGCCAGCAGTTTATCTTTCGGCAGCTCCTACAATGAGCAGTTCTTC
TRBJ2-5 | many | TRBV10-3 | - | CASKRAQNQETQYF | TGTGCCAGCAAAAGGGCACAGAACCAAGAGACCCAGTACTTC
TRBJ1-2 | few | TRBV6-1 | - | CASSPTMTANYGYTF | TGTGCCAGCAGCCCGACGATGACAGCTAACTATGGCTACACCTTC
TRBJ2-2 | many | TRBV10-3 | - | CAISGLGDTDTGELFF | TGTGCCATCAGTGGTCTCGGGGATACAGACACCGGGGAGCTGTTTTTT
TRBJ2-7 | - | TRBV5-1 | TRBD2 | CASGTSGISGEQYF | TGCGCCAGCGGGACTAGCGGGATCTCCGGGGAGCAGTACTTC
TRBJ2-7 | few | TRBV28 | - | CASSSPLRESSYEQYF | TGTGCCAGCAGTTCGCCTTTAAGGGAGAGCTCCTACGAGCAGTACTTC
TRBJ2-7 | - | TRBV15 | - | CATSSAGGLANYEQYF | TGTGCCACCAGCAGCGCCGGGGGCCTCGCTAATTACGAGCAGTACTTC
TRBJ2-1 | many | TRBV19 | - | CASSLLPGSYNEQFF | TGTGCCAGTAGTCTTCTGCCAGGCTCCTACAATGAGCAGTTCTTC
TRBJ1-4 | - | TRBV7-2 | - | CASSLFGSNEKLFF | TGTGCCAGCAGCTTATTCGGTTCTAATGAAAAACTGTTTTTT
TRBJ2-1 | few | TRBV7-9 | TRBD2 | CASSLALAGGPNEQFF | TGTGCCAGCAGCTTAGCTCTAGCGGGGGGGCCTAATGAGCAGTTCTTC
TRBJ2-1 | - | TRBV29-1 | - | CSVWTDEQFF | TGCAGCGTTTGGACAGATGAGCAGTTCTTC
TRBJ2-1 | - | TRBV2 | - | CATFGPSVGHTVYNEQFF | TGTGCCACTTTTGGCCCTTCGGTAGGCCATACCGTTTACAATGAGCAGTTCTTC
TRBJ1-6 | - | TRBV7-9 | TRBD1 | CASSKQGANSPLHF | TGTGCCAGCAGCAAACAGGGGGCTAATTCACCCCTCCACTTT
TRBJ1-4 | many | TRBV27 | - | CASGLQDNEKLFF | TGTGCCAGCGGGCTACAAGATAATGAAAAACTGTTTTTT
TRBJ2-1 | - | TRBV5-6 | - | CASSKGAGRFREQFF | TGTGCCAGCAGCAAAGGCGCAGGGCGGTTCAGGGAGCAGTTCTTC
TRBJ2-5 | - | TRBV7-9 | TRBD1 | CASSFPGQPHDDQYF | TGTGCCAGCAGCTTTCCGGGACAGCCGCATGATGACCAGTACTTC
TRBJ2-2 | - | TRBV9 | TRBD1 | CASSPRTGTNTGELFF | TGTGCCAGCAGCCCCAGGACAGGGACGAACACCGGGGAGCTGTTTTTT
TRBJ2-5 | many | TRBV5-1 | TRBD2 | CASRLTSGAQETQYF | TGCGCCAGCAGATTGACTAGCGGAGCCCAAGAGACCCAGTACTTC
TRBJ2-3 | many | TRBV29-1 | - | CSVARETDTQYF | TGCAGCGTTGCCAGGGAAACAGATACGCAGTATTTT
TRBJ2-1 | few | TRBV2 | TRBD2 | CASSDLAGDGQFF | TGTGCCAGCAGCGACCTAGCGGGAGATGGGCAGTTCTTC
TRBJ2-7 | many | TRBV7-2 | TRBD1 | CASSAPGQGSNEQYF | TGTGCCAGCAGCGCACCGGGACAGGGGTCGAACGAGCAGTACTTC
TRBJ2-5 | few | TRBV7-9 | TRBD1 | CASSILQGETQYF | TGTGCCAGCAGCATATTACAGGGGGAGACCCAGTACTTC
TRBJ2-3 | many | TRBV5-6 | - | CASSPNRAGTDTQYF | TGTGCCAGCAGTCCAAACAGAGCTGGCACAGATACGCAGTATTTT
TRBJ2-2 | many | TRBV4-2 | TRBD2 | CASSPQLLAGTGTGELFF | TGTGCCAGCAGCCCCCAATTACTAGCGGGAACGGGGACCGGGGAGCTGTTTTTT
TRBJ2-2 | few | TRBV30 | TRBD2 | CAWNAGGPAGELFF | TGTGCCTGGAATGCGGGGGGCCCAGCCGGGGAGCTGTTTTTT
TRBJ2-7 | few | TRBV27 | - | CASRRESSYEQYF | TGTGCCAGCAGACGCGAGAGCTCCTACGAGCAGTACTTC
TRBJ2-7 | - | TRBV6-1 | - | CASSPDLRGEQYF | TGTGCCAGCAGCCCCGATTTGCGCGGCGAGCAGTACTTC
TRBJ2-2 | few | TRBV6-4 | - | CASSDSGSGDTGELFF | TGTGCCAGCAGTGACTCGGGGTCCGGAGACACCGGGGAGCTGTTTTTT
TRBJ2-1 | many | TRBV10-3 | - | CAISESKLRSYNEQFF | TGTGCCATCAGTGAGTCGAAGCTTAGGTCCTACAATGAGCAGTTCTTC
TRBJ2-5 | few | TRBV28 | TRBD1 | CASSLRSGGETQYF | TGTGCCAGCAGTTTAAGATCAGGGGGCGAGACCCAGTACTTC
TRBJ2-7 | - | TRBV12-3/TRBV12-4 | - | CASSLIGDEQYF | TGTGCCAGCAGTTTAATAGGAGACGAGCAGTACTTC